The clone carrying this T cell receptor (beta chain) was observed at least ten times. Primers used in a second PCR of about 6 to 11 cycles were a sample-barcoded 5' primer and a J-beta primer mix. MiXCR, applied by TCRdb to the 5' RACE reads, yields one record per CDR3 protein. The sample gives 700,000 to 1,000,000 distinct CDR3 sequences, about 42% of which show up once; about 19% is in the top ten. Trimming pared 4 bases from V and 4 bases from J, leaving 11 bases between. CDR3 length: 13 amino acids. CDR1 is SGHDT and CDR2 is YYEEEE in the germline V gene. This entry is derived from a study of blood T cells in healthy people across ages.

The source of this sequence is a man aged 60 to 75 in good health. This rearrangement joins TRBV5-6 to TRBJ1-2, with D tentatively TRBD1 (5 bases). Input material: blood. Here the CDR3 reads CASSPLRGYGYTF. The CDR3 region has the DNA TGTGCCAGCAGCCCTTTGAGGGGCTATGGCTACACCTTC.